This is a list of T cell receptor beta chains from one sample in a study of Graves' ophthalmopathy and Graves' hyperthyroidism. TCRdb re-called the multiplex PCR reads with MiXCR, one entry per CDR3 protein. The sample carries roughly 400,000 distinct CDR3 sequences, about 17% recorded once. Sequencing was carried out using peripheral blood. Receptors were obtained from an adult woman with stable Graves' hyperthyroidism. The CDR3 runs from the conserved cysteine through the conserved F or W. The D gene is left open where the match is weak. The size entry is marked missing in some rows and otherwise reads once, few, many or a size class.

J gene,clone size,D gene,V gene,CDR3 DNA,CDR3 protein
TRBJ1-3,NA,TRBD1,TRBV28,TGTGCCAGCAGTAGACAGGGTGGAAGAAACACCATATATTTT,CASSRQGGRNTIYF
TRBJ2-7,many,NA,TRBV27,TGTGCCAGCAGCCCTCCCGGCAGTCAACCCAGCCACGAGCAGTACTTC,CASSPPGSQPSHEQYF
TRBJ2-7,many,TRBD2,TRBV19,TGTGCCAGTTCTAGCGGAGCCTACGAGCAGTACTTC,CASSSGAYEQYF
TRBJ2-2,few,TRBD2,TRBV12-3/TRBV12-4,TGTGCCAGCACCCTTGGGGGGGGGGATTTAGCGGAGCTGTTTTTT,CASTLGGGDLAELFF
TRBJ2-1,few,TRBD2,TRBV6-2/TRBV6-3,TGTGCCAGCAGTTACTCTCCTAGCGGGAGGAATGAGAAGTTCTTC,CASSYSPSGRNEKFF
TRBJ1-2,many,NA,TRBV12-3/TRBV12-4,TGTGCCAGCAGTCCCAAGGGGAGTGGATTGGAAAACTATGGCTACACCTTC,CASSPKGSGLENYGYTF
TRBJ2-4,many,NA,TRBV2,TGTGCCAGCGTGTCGGAATTAGCCAAAAACATTCAGTACTTC,CASVSELAKNIQYF
TRBJ2-7,many,TRBD1,TRBV19,TGTGCCAGTAGGGTTACAGGGGCCCATTCCTACGAGCAGTACTTC,CASRVTGAHSYEQYF
TRBJ1-5,many,NA,TRBV4-1,TGCGCCAGCAGTGCCCCGCCGGGGCCCCAGCATTTT,CASSAPPGPQHF
TRBJ2-7,many,NA,TRBV6-2/TRBV6-3,TGTGCCAGCACGTCCGATAAGCGCGAGCAGTACTTC,CASTSDKREQYF
TRBJ1-1,many,NA,TRBV2,TGTGCCAGCAGTGAAGCCCCGGGATTAGAAGCTTTCTTT,CASSEAPGLEAFF
TRBJ1-1,many,NA,TRBV19,TGTGCCACGCATTCCCAGACGTCGGGGGTGAACACTGAAGCTTTCTTT,CATHSQTSGVNTEAFF
TRBJ2-2,few,TRBD1,TRBV20-1,TGCAGTGCTAGAAACCCCCGACAGGGCACCGGGGAGCTGTTTTTT,CSARNPRQGTGELFF